The source of this T cell receptor (beta chain) is a study of vaccination and CD4 T cells after COVID-19 (dated by TCRdb to between 2021 and 2024). Some background on the complete study: Convalescent patients had a positive SARS-CoV-2 result on nasal swab PCR, and of these patients, several had mild disease and one had severe disease. Each participant got two doses of either the Pfizer-BioNTech BNT162b2 vaccine (n=8) or the Moderna mRNA-1273 vaccine (n=2). In ten to eleven COVID-19 convalescent patients and a few infection-naive healthy vaccine recipients, the spike-specific CD4+ TCR repertoire before mRNA vaccination was compared with the repertoire after mRNA vaccination. Post-vaccine blood samples were taken a median of approximately 70 days after the second vaccine dose, with a range of about 12 to 250 days. In the convalescent cohort there were six males and four females, among whom were two Hispanic individuals, seven Caucasians, two Asians and one multiracial person. In control cultures, a CEFX viral epitope pool was used as positive control, an HIV-1 Nef peptide pool was used as negative control, or no peptide was added. Overlapping spike peptide pools from SARS-CoV-2 and from the common cold coronaviruses HCoV-NL63, HCoV-OC43 and HCoV-229E were used as culture stimuli. Post-COVID blood samples were collected from convalescent patients a median of around 96 days after diagnosis, with a range of about 30 to 161 days.

What the research found in general, with its limitations: In convalescent patients, nearly all vaccine-specific clones (304 of 307) were found to be mono-reactive for SARS-CoV-2 spike rather than cross-reactive with common cold coronaviruses. Relatively few convalescent patients were included in the study, and early timepoints after natural infection were not analyzed. The median number of SARS-CoV-2-reactive clonotypes rose from approximately 20 after infection to some 37 after vaccination, but the change was not significant. In convalescent patients, a median around 90% of post-vaccine SARS-CoV-2-reactive clones were detected only after vaccination, and vaccine-specific priming was suggested by this finding.

The CDR3 sequence holds 14 residues, the cysteine and phenylalanine included. CDR3 DNA is the only sequence kept; it has 42 bases, read in frame from the first base. Clipping removes 7 bases from V and 6 bases from J, with 8 as the unmatched junction base count. The germline V gene gives CDR1 as SNHLY and CDR2 as FYNNEI. What this sample's treatment or condition label stands for: approximately nine-day PBMC culture with coronavirus spike peptide pools or control peptides (ViraFEST assay). The ViraFEST assay, used in the study, expanded antigen-specific T cells with peptide pools and then identified the expanded clonotypes through TCR sequencing. The convalescent patients' positive SARS-CoV-2 PCR tests were from March to December 2020, which was before the Alpha, Beta and Delta variants emerged in the United States. More than 1.5 million PBMCs per well were cultured in IMDM with 5% human AB serum and about 9.2 IU/ml IL-2, plus 10 ug/ml peptide pools. Half of the culture medium was replaced with fresh IL-2-containing medium on days 3 and 7. Once the cells had been in culture for less than 12 days, the EasySep CD4+ T cell isolation kit was used to isolate CD4+ T cells by negative selection. Ficoll-Paque Plus gradient centrifugation was used to isolate PBMCs from whole blood, and the isolated PBMCs were then either used fresh or cryopreserved at -140C. Triplicate wells were generally used for each culture condition.

This clonotype was seen only a few times. Its antigen has not been determined. Qualities for individual bases were not recorded, and no much larger clone is one base off. The library was made by PCR. At the Johns Hopkins FTIC core, DNA from the cultured CD4+ T cells underwent TCR sequencing with the Oncomine TCR Beta short-read assay. Genomic DNA was extracted from the cultured CD4+ T cells with the QIAamp micro DNA kit. Oncomine TCR Beta libraries made from cultured CD4+ T cells were pooled using unique dual indexes and sequenced on an Illumina iSeq 100. From the authors' description of their analysis: Non-productive sequences were removed, and CDR3s not starting with C, not ending with F or W, or shorter than 7 amino acids were discarded. Antigen-specific clonotypes were identified with the MANAFEST web application by comparing peptide-stimulated wells with reference and other culture wells. Positive clones required FDR below 0.05, an odds ratio above 5, and productive frequency above 0.1% in at least two of three replicate wells. Cross-reactive clonotypes were defined as significantly expanded in both SARS-CoV-2 spike wells and at least one common cold coronavirus spike condition. Using R version 3.6.1, CDR3 homology was evaluated through Levenshtein distances (stringdist) along with unrooted phylogenetic trees (ape). TCRdb handled the public reads itself, with Q25 trimming in fastp and clone calling in MiXCR, and kept productive beta chains. Identical CDR3 proteins give one entry, which carries the most common genes and DNA. Here the V and J calls rest on TCRdb's processing, not on the authors' analysis. This sample has about 15,000 distinct CDR3 sequences in its table, and roughly two fifths of those were observed once. The ten largest account for 6.5% to 9% of the sample.

This TCR derives from a human donor who had recovered from COVID-19. The sequencing input was CD4+ T cells from blood, cultured in vitro. Rearrangement joined TRBV2 to TRBJ2-5; 10 nucleotides in the junction match TRBD1. The CDR3 has the sequence CASTVGTGEQTQYF. At the DNA level, the sequence is TGTGCCAGCACTGTCGGGACAGGGGAACAGACCCAGTACTTC.